These T cell receptor beta chains were read from a single sample in a study of graft-versus-host responses after intestinal transplantation. These TCRs are of unknown antigen specificity. The assay was immunoSEQ multiplex PCR, and TCRdb's table has in-frame clones only and misses some. Among some 100,000 clones listed, 90% to 95% were seen once. The sample consisted of unstimulated CD8+ T cells sorted from spleen or lymph node cells, taken before intestinal transplant. The receptors derive from a human donor who received an intestinal transplant. CDR3s include the opening cysteine and the closing phenylalanine or tryptophan. The D gene is left open where the match is weak. Where a row states a size, it is once, few, many or the class of an expanded clone; other rows omit it.

v_call	clone_size	j_call	d_call	cdr3_nt	cdr3_aa
TRBV19	.	TRBJ2-1	.	TGTGCCGCATCCTCTTCCTACAATGAGCAGTTCTTC	CAASSSYNEQFF
TRBV6-1	.	TRBJ2-5	TRBD1	TGTGCCAGCAGTGAAGGGACAGGGAAAGAGACCCAGTACTTC	CASSEGTGKETQYF
TRBV29-1	.	TRBJ2-7	.	TGCAGCGTTGGGACCTTAGAGTCCTACGAGCAGTACTTC	CSVGTLESYEQYF
TRBV4-1	.	TRBJ2-5	.	TGCGCCAGCAGCCAAATGATGTATGGATCGGGGACCCAGTACTTC	CASSQMMYGSGTQYF
TRBV7-9	.	TRBJ2-7	.	TGTGCCAGCATTGAAGGACCATATCCCAGACACGAGCAGTACTTC	CASIEGPYPRHEQYF
TRBV19	.	TRBJ1-5	.	TGTGCCAGTAACTTTGGGGGTCAGCCCCAGCATTTT	CASNFGGQPQHF
TRBV4-1	.	TRBJ2-3	TRBD1	TGCGCCAGCAGCCAAGTACAGGGGGGCACAGATACGCAGTATTTT	CASSQVQGGTDTQYF
TRBV6-5	.	TRBJ2-2	.	TGTACCAGCAGTTACGAGGACACCGGGGAGCTGTTTTTT	CTSSYEDTGELFF
TRBV9	.	TRBJ1-5	.	TGTGCCAGCAGCGTATCTGGGGATAGCAATCAGCCCCAGCATTTT	CASSVSGDSNQPQHF
TRBV27	.	TRBJ1-1	.	TGTGCCAGCAGTTTAGTTTCAACGAACACTGAAGCTTTCTTT	CASSLVSTNTEAFF
TRBV6-5	.	TRBJ2-7	.	TGTGCCAGCAGTTACCAGGGAAGTACCAACGAGCAGTACTTC	CASSYQGSTNEQYF
TRBV10-1	.	TRBJ2-1	TRBD1	TGCGCCAGCAGTGAACTAGGACAGGGTGTCGATGAGCAGTTCTTC	CASSELGQGVDEQFF
TRBV7-9	.	TRBJ1-2	TRBD1	TGTGCCAGCAGCCTCAGAAGCCGGGCGGCGACAGGGGATGGCTACACCTTC	CASSLRSRAATGDGYTF
TRBV11-2	few	TRBJ1-2	TRBD1	TGTGCCAGCAGCGGGACAGGGGTTGGCTACACCTTC	CASSGTGVGYTF
TRBV6-6	few	TRBJ1-5	TRBD1	TGTGCCAGCAGTTACCCGGGACAGGCTACTCGGCCCCAGCATTTT	CASSYPGQATRPQHF
TRBV7-9	.	TRBJ2-1	.	TGTGCCAGCAGCTCATCGGAGACCGTTTACAATGAGCAGTTCTTC	CASSSSETVYNEQFF
TRBV9	.	TRBJ2-1	TRBD2	TGTGCCAGCAGCCCATGGACTAGCGGGAGTCTTGTCAATGGGCAGTTCTTC	CASSPWTSGSLVNGQFF
TRBV4-2	.	TRBJ1-1	.	TGTGCCAGCAGCCAAGATATCTGGGATGGCACTGAAGCTTTCTTT	CASSQDIWDGTEAFF
TRBV30	.	TRBJ1-5	.	TGTGCCTGGAGTTGGGGGAGGAATCAGCCCCAGCATTTT	CAWSWGRNQPQHF
TRBV28	.	TRBJ2-7	.	TGTGCCAGCAGTTTATCCCGGTCTGGGTACGAGCAGTACTTC	CASSLSRSGYEQYF
TRBV6-5	.	TRBJ2-2	.	TGTGCCAGCAGTTCCAGCGGGGAGCTGTTTTTT	CASSSSGELFF
TRBV4-1	.	TRBJ2-4	.	TGCGCCAGCAGCCCGTCGACTAGTCTTGGTGACATTCAGTACTTC	CASSPSTSLGDIQYF
TRBV11-2	once	TRBJ2-1	TRBD2	TGTGCCAGCAGCTTAAGCGGGAGGGCCGATGAGCAGTTCTTC	CASSLSGRADEQFF
TRBV29-1	.	TRBJ1-2	TRBD1	TGCAGCGTCCCCGGACAGGGAGAATATGGCTACACCTTC	CSVPGQGEYGYTF
TRBV28	.	TRBJ2-5	.	TGTGCCAGCAGTGGATTAGTTTGGGAGCGTAGGACAGAAGAGACCCAGTACTTC	CASSGLVWERRTEETQYF
TRBV4-1	once	TRBJ2-5	TRBD2	TGCGCCAGCAGCCCGGACGGGGGCGGGGGGTTGAAAGAGACCCAGTACTTC	CASSPDGGGGLKETQYF
TRBV5-6	.	TRBJ2-3	.	TGTGCCAGCAGCTTCGCCGGGGGTGATATCACAGATACGCAGTATTTT	CASSFAGGDITDTQYF
TRBV27	once	TRBJ2-6	TRBD1	TGTGCCAGCAGGCGGGACAGGGCGTTCGGCTTCTCTGGGGCCAACGTCCTGACTTTC	CASRRDRAFGFSGANVLTF
TRBV10-3	few	TRBJ2-7	.	TGTGCCATCACCGGGGACGGCTCCTACGAGCAGTACTTC	CAITGDGSYEQYF
TRBV7-2	few	TRBJ2-5	.	TGTGCCAGCAGCTTAGTTGGCAGGGTAGAGACCCAGTACTTC	CASSLVGRVETQYF
TRBV7-3	few	TRBJ2-3	.	TGTGCCAGCAGCTCGCAGGGGTTTTCCACAGATACGCAGTATTTT	CASSSQGFSTDTQYF
TRBV4-2	.	TRBJ2-3	TRBD2	TGTGCCAGCAGCCAAGAGAGTCTAGCGGGAGAGACGCAGTATTTT	CASSQESLAGETQYF
TRBV6-5	.	TRBJ2-7	.	TGTGCCAGCAGTTACTCAGGGAGCGAGCAGTACTTC	CASSYSGSEQYF
TRBV10-2	.	TRBJ2-2	.	TGCGCCGGCACAGGGAGGGCCGGGGAGCTGTTTTTT	CAGTGRAGELFF
TRBV5-1	.	TRBJ2-1	.	TGCGCCAGCAAGAGGGACCCCGAGGGTGAGCAGTTCTTC	CASKRDPEGEQFF
TRBV4-1	.	TRBJ1-2	.	TGCGCCAGCAGCCCGCCGGGGGCAAACTATGGCTACACCTTC	CASSPPGANYGYTF
TRBV27	.	TRBJ2-1	.	TGTGCCAGCAGTACCGGACGGACTGCTTACAATGAGCAGTTCTTC	CASSTGRTAYNEQFF
TRBV7-3	.	TRBJ2-5	TRBD1	TGTGCCAGCAGCTTAAGGGGGACAGAGGAAGAGACCCAGTACTTC	CASSLRGTEEETQYF
TRBV19	.	TRBJ1-2	.	TGTGCCAGCTCCCGAAAGGCAGCGTATGGCTACACCTTC	CASSRKAAYGYTF
TRBV19	once	TRBJ1-5	.	TGTGCCAGTAGTATTTGGGGGGCGGAAGACCAGCCCCAGCATTTT	CASSIWGAEDQPQHF
TRBV9	once	TRBJ2-1	.	TGTGCCAGCAGCGTTGGACAGAATGAGCAGTTCTTC	CASSVGQNEQFF
TRBV2	.	TRBJ2-7	.	TGTGCCAGCAGTGAACGACCCGGGACGGAGAGCTCCTACGAGCAGTACTTC	CASSERPGTESSYEQYF
TRBV13	.	TRBJ1-2	.	TGTGCCAGCAGCTTAGGCACGGATAACTATGGCTACACCTTC	CASSLGTDNYGYTF
TRBV15	.	TRBJ2-5	TRBD2	TGTGCCACCAGCAGAGCCACTAGCGGGTGGGAGACCCAGTACTTC	CATSRATSGWETQYF
TRBV6-5	.	TRBJ1-3	TRBD1	TGTGCCAGCAGGCAGGGGGCCGAGTCTGGAAACACCATATATTTT	CASRQGAESGNTIYF
TRBV30	.	TRBJ2-7	.	TGTGCCTGGAGGAATGATGACTACGAGCAGTACTTC	CAWRNDDYEQYF
TRBV6-1	.	TRBJ2-7	.	TGTGCCAGCAGTTATCTCGGGTCCTACGAGCAGTACTTC	CASSYLGSYEQYF
TRBV2	.	TRBJ2-7	.	TGTGCCAAGGGAGGTAGCTCCTACGAGCAGTACTTC	CAKGGSSYEQYF
TRBV27	few	TRBJ2-3	TRBD2	TGTGCCAGCAGTTTAGTAGCGGGGGGGGGTGGTACGCAGTATTTT	CASSLVAGGGGTQYF
TRBV14	.	TRBJ2-7	.	TGTGCCAGCAGCCCTTACCTAGTGGGTCCCTACGAGCAGTACTTC	CASSPYLVGPYEQYF
TRBV7-2	.	TRBJ2-7	TRBD2	TGTGCCAGCAGCCACCCTCTTAGCGGCGGGGGGGGCCGATCCTACGAGCAGTACTTC	CASSHPLSGGGGRSYEQYF
TRBV7-9	.	TRBJ1-1	.	TGTGCCAGCAGCTTAGGGGAGAACACTGAAGCTTTCTTT	CASSLGENTEAFF
TRBV5-4	.	TRBJ2-7	.	TGTGCCAGCAGCTTGGCTGGGAACCCCTACGAGCAGTACTTC	CASSLAGNPYEQYF
TRBV19	.	TRBJ2-7	.	TGTGCCAGTAGTATAGATCCAGGGTCCTACGAGCAGTACTTC	CASSIDPGSYEQYF